This TCR beta chain stems from a study of beta chain features in type 1 diabetes. The study, taken as a whole, reports: When Type 1 diabetes patients were examined, their TCRB CDR3s proved moderately but significantly shorter in all four CD4+ subsets. Small HLA sub-analyses could not settle whether HLA shapes TCRB rearrangement.

Every bit of the isolated RNA underwent reverse transcription, so sequencing read expressed TCRB transcripts. Assay used: immunoSEQ multiplex PCR; TCRdb lists only in-frame clones, some missing. The data contain some 150,000 clones, about 13% of them singletons. Comments on this clone: Its antigen is unknown.

The germline V and J ends were trimmed by 5 bases and 2 bases, with 19 bases remaining between them. The CDR3 runs to 16 residues. Germline lookup yields CDR1 SGHVS and CDR2 FQNEAQ. Sorting that relied on CD45RO/CCR7/CD25/CD127/CD95/CD27 yielded CD4+ naive, central memory, regulatory and stem cell-like memory cells. Sequenced sample: central memory CD4+ T cells from blood. The sequence was obtained from a man between 18 and 29 years old with type 1 diabetes. This chain connects TRBV7-8 to TRBJ2-7; possibly TRBD1 for D (5 bases). The CDR3 protein is CASSPISLGVTYEQYF. CDR3 sequence (DNA): TGTGCCAGCAGCCCTATCTCTCTAGGGGTGACCTACGAGCAGTACTTC.